This T cell receptor (beta chain) was captured in a study of T cells in Graves' hyperthyroidism and ophthalmopathy. Germline V gene data show CDR1 as SNHLY and CDR2 as FYNNEI. The CDR3 extends over 16 amino acids. V lost 4 bases, J lost 7 bases, and 22 bases lay in between. Using RNA transcripts as the source, TCR beta CDR3 regions were amplified. HTBI primers were used for first-round RT-PCR of the TCR CDR3. TCRdb fed the multiplex PCR reads into MiXCR, producing one record per CDR3 protein. The table lists 600,000 to 700,000 distinct CDR3 sequences, just under 45% of them singletons. The clonotype comes from an adult man with Graves' disease, either hyperthyroidism or ophthalmopathy (not recorded which). The chain has TRBV2 and TRBJ1-2, with D possibly matching TRBD1 (6 bases). The specimen was peripheral blood or thyroid tissue (not recorded which). CDR3 protein: CASSVRGQGTGGGYTF. The DNA for the CDR3 is TGTGCCAGCAGTGTTCGAGGCCAGGGGACCGGTGGTGGCTACACCTTC.